This T cell receptor (beta chain) is drawn from a study of cytomegalovirus exposure and HLA in healthy donors. General study points: Most TCR sequences proved rare, with some public TCRs found in many donors.

The CDR3 is 13 amino acids. Looked up from germline, CDR1 is SGHTA and CDR2 is FQGNSA. V was pared by 1 base and J by 6 bases, with 7 bases between. This PCR relied on a set of 60 Vbeta primers and 13 Jbeta primers. The repertoire was sequenced with immunoSEQ multiplex PCR; TCRdb's copy has only in-frame clones and lacks some. The data show 160,000 or so clones, around 69% seen once. A remark on this clone: Its antigen is currently unknown.

The rearrangement links TRBV7-2 to TRBJ2-1, with unresolved D. The sequenced sample consisted of PBMCs. The sequence was collected from a woman aged 25 to 39 in good health and CMV-seronegative. CDR3 amino acids: CASSLELLNEQFF. The CDR3 nucleotides read TGTGCCAGCAGCTTAGAACTACTCAATGAGCAGTTCTTC.